Below are 24 T cell receptor beta chains sequenced from a single sample in a study of blood T cell repertoires in COVID-19. Sequencing used immunoSEQ multiplex PCR; TCRdb keeps in-frame clones, though not all of them. Among hundreds of thousands of clones, around nine tenths were seen once, and the ten largest hold about 7%. Sequencing was done on a sample of peripheral blood. Source of these receptors: a woman in her 70s with COVID-19, enrolled during active disease.

The sample holds a few counts of this clone. The V call is TRBV28, the J call TRBJ1-2; 7 bases are shared with TRBD1. Trimming cost V 10 bases and J 4 bases; bases outside gene matches: 9. The CDR3 has 13 residues. Germline V gives CDR1 MDHEN, CDR2 SYDVKM. CDR3 DNA: TGTGCCATTCGACAGGGTTCGGGCTATGGCTACACCTTC. Encoded protein: CAIRQGSGYGYTF.

The gene calls are TRBV3-1 (or the pseudogene TRBV3-2) and TRBJ1-4; D gene uncertain. The CDR3 contains 15 residues. Germline V gene sequence: CDR1 LGHDT, CDR2 YNNKEL (reference sequence). The V end lost 4 bases, the J end lost 8 bases, and 17 bases lay between the germline ends. The CDR3 sequence: CASSLRAPTGEKLFF. For the CDR3, the DNA is TGTGCCAGCAGCCTGAGGGCACCAACGGGAGAAAAACTGTTTTTT.

The chain carries TRBV19 and TRBJ1-2; 8 positions agree with TRBD1. CDR1 LNHDA and CDR2 SQIVND come from the germline V gene (reference sequence). The CDR3 is 17 residues long. V shed 5 bases, J shed 0 bases, and the junction held 11 bases outside the gene matches. The CDR3 is CASSPLGRGRANYGYTF. The CDR3 DNA reads as TGTGCCAGTAGTCCTCTAGGCAGGGGGCGAGCTAACTATGGCTACACCTTC.

This clone was seen once. This chain links TRBV5-1 with TRBJ2-1; D unresolved. The V end lost 0 bases, the J end lost 6 bases, and 10 bases lay between the germline ends. The germline V gene encodes CDR1 SGHRS and CDR2 YFSETQ. The CDR3 extends over 14 amino acids. The CDR3 coding sequence is TGCGCCAGCAGCTTGGGATCAGCGTCCAATGAGCAGTTCTTC. Its translation is CASSLGSASNEQFF. Full variable domain (remainder filled in from reference TRBV5-1 and TRBJ2-1): KAGVTQTPRYLIKTRGQQVTLSCSPISGHRSVSWYQQTPGQGLQFLFEYFSETQRNKGNFPGRFSGRQFSNSRSEMNVSTLELGDSALYLCASSLGSASNEQFFGPGTRLTVL.

The rearrangement joins TRBV29-1 to TRBJ1-5; TRBD1 matches at 9 bases. Trimming took 7 bases from V and 4 from J; bases not matched to a gene: 2. Looked up from germline, CDR1 is SQVTM and CDR2 is ANQGSEA. This CDR3 comprises 12 residues. The CDR3 sequence is CSAGQGNQPQHF. CDR3 bases: TGCAGCGCCGGACAGGGGAATCAGCCCCAGCATTTT.

The gene calls are TRBV5-1 and TRBJ2-1; D is perhaps TRBD1 (6 bases). Trimming removed 0 bases at V and 4 bases at J, with 14 bases between. The CDR3 runs to 16 residues. Looked up from germline, CDR1 is SGHRS and CDR2 is YFSETQ. The chain's CDR3 is CASSLGPQGSYNEQFF. The CDR3 DNA reads TGCGCCAGCAGCTTGGGTCCCCAGGGGTCTTACAATGAGCAGTTCTTC.

V usage is TRBV6-2 or TRBV6-3 and J usage is TRBJ1-5, with D possibly being TRBD1 (6 bases). Germline values: CDR1 MNHEY, CDR2 SVGEGT. CDR3 length: 15 residues. V shed 5 bases and J shed 5 bases, with 16 bases lying between them. CDR3 DNA sequence: TGTGCCAGCAGTCACCGTAGGGGGATGTATCAGCCCCAGCATTTT. Translating it yields CASSHRRGMYQPQHF.

As for this clone: The DNA is left out, because the CDR3 cannot be placed on it with certainty; the CDR3 is given as TCRdb lists it. The chain links TRBV29-1 to TRBJ2-5; the table names TRBD2, a call not compared with the DNA. The CDR3 length is 18 residues, termini included. The germline CDR1 and CDR2 sequences are SQVTM and ANQGSEA. The CDR3 region is CSVGPGLAGGHPKETQYF.

The chain couples TRBV29-1 to TRBJ1-1; unclear D gene. The germline CDR1 and CDR2 sequences are SQVTM and ANQGSEA. The CDR3 loop spans 11 amino acids. CDR3 sequence (DNA): TGCAGTTCCCGAGGGCAGACTGAAGCTTTCTTT. Protein sequence: CSSRGQTEAFF.

This rearrangement joins TRBV7-9 to TRBJ1-1, with D maybe TRBD1 (6 bases). CDR1 and CDR2 (germline): SEHNR, FQNEAQ (reference sequence). This CDR3 has 16 amino acids. Trimming stripped 6 bases from V and 0 bases from J, with 17 bases between. The CDR3 protein is CASRETGQTLNTEAFF. The CDR3 DNA reads as TGTGCCAGCAGGGAAACCGGACAGACTCTGAACACTGAAGCTTTCTTT.

J is TRBJ2-7 and V is TRBV3-1 (or the pseudogene TRBV3-2); 11 positions agree with TRBD2. V trimming: 4 bases; J trimming: 4 bases; junction bases outside the gene matches: 9. The V gene's germline CDR1 is LGHDT and CDR2 YNNKEL (reference sequence). This CDR3 has 16 amino acids. CDR3 loop: CASSPSRRLAGYEQYF. The CDR3 DNA reads as TGTGCCAGCAGCCCCTCCCGCCGACTAGCGGGGTACGAGCAGTACTTC.

This clone has just one count. This chain joins TRBV4-2 and TRBJ2-6; possible D gene TRBD2, 5 bases. V was shortened by 0 bases and J by 1 base, with 7 bases between the two germline ends. Germline CDR1 LGHNA, CDR2 YNFKEQ. The CDR3 extends over 16 amino acids. CDR3 in DNA: TGTGCCAGCAGCCAAGAACGGGGATCTGGGGCCAACGTCCTGACTTTC. As protein: CASSQERGSGANVLTF.

The gene calls are TRBV29-1 and TRBJ1-2; possibly TRBD1 for D (6 bases). The CDR3 is 11 amino acids. Germline V gene data show CDR1 as SQVTM and CDR2 as ANQGSEA. Trimming pared 4 bases from V and 4 bases from J, leaving 7 bases between. CDR3 bases: TGCAGCGTTGCACAGGGCTATGGCTACACCTTC. Its translation: CSVAQGYGYTF.

The rearrangement links TRBV19 to TRBJ1-1; TRBD1 might be the D (6 bases). The germline V gene encodes CDR1 LNHDA and CDR2 SQIVND (reference sequence). The V end was cut by 1 base, the J end by 8 bases, with 14 bases between. The CDR3 sequence is 14 residues long. CDR3 DNA: TGTGCCAGTAGTATAGGAACAGGGAGAACCGAAGCTTTCTTT. It specifies CASSIGTGRTEAFF.

The genes are TRBV5-8 and TRBJ1-5, with D maybe TRBD1 (5 bases). CDR1 is SGHTS and CDR2 is YDEGEE in the germline V gene. Trimming left V 0 bases short and J 0 bases short, with 16 bases between. The CDR3 runs 18 residues. The CDR3 region is CASSLGEGRGLSNQPQHF. The CDR3 nucleotides read TGTGCCAGCAGCTTGGGAGAGGGGAGGGGACTTAGCAATCAGCCCCAGCATTTT.

The chain uses TRBV9 and TRBJ1-3, with D tentatively TRBD1 (6 bases). CDR3 size: 14 residues. Germline CDR1 and CDR2: SGDLS and YYNGEE. The V end lost 4 bases, the J end lost 2 bases, and 10 bases lay between the germline ends. CDR3 sequence: CASSRRGPGNTIYF. The CDR3 bases are TGTGCCAGCAGCCGCAGGGGACCTGGAAACACCATATATTTT.

The genes are TRBV12-3 or TRBV12-4 and TRBJ2-5, with no clear D. The CDR3 has 12 residues. Trimming cost V 5 bases and J 6 bases, with 10 bases left between them. Here the CDR3 DNA reads TGTGCCAGCAGTCCACTCGATAAGACCCAGTACTTC. This codes for CASSPLDKTQYF.

The chain couples TRBV19 to TRBJ1-5; D call uncertain. Trimming pared 8 bases from V and 7 bases from J, leaving 15 bases between. This CDR3 is built from 13 residues. Germline V gene lookup returns CDR1 LNHDA and CDR2 SQIVND (reference sequence). CDR3 loop: CASHTTGRQPQHF. The CDR3 DNA reads TGTGCCAGTCATACGACGGGAAGGCAGCCCCAGCATTTT. Looking up the rest from reference TRBV19 and TRBJ1-5 gives the full variable domain: DGGITQSPKYLFRKEGQNVTLSCEQNLNHDAMYWYRQDPGQGLRLIYYSQIVNDFQKGDIAEGYSVSREKKESFPLTVTSAQKNPTAFYLCASHTTGRQPQHFGDGTRLSIL.

In this sample, this clone turned up a few times. The chain recombines TRBV7-9 with TRBJ2-1; no clear D. Between the trimmed V and J ends, which lost 2 bases and 6 bases, there was a span of 5 bases. Germline CDR1 and CDR2: SEHNR and FQNEAQ (reference sequence). CDR3 size: 12 residues. The CDR3 reads CASSLNINEQFF. In DNA, the CDR3 is TGTGCCAGCAGCTTAAATATCAATGAGCAGTTCTTC.

The genes are TRBV29-1 and TRBJ1-4, with D possibly being TRBD1 (6 bases). Germline assignment: CDR1 SQVTM and CDR2 ANQGSEA. V was cut by 4 bases and J by 6 bases, with 12 bases left in between. This CDR3 spans 13 amino acids. The CDR3 DNA reads TGCAGCGTTGCCGGGGGGCCGCATGAAAAACTGTTTTTT. Translating gives CSVAGGPHEKLFF.

This sequence joins TRBV2 and TRBJ1-3; TRBD1 is a possible D gene (5 bases). The CDR3 loop spans 15 amino acids. Germline V gene data show CDR1 as SNHLY and CDR2 as FYNNEI. Trimming stripped 5 bases from V and 1 base from J, with 12 bases between. Here the CDR3 reads CASSFQGLSGNTIYF. DNA of the CDR3: TGTGCCAGCAGTTTTCAGGGTCTGTCTGGAAACACCATATATTTT.

This clone was counted a single time. The chain employs TRBV18 and TRBJ1-1; 7 nucleotides align to TRBD1. This CDR3 spans 16 amino acids. V dropped 3 bases and J dropped 4; count of bases not matched to a gene: 11. CDR1 and CDR2 from the germline V gene are KGHSH and LQKENI. CDR3 amino acids: CASSPMTGTRGTEAFF. CDR3 sequence (DNA): TGTGCCAGCTCACCCATGACAGGGACTAGGGGCACTGAAGCTTTCTTT. Based on the CDR3 plus reference TRBV18 and TRBJ1-1, the full variable domain is NAGVMQNPRHLVRRRGQEARLRCSPMKGHSHVYWYRQLPEEGLKFMVYLQKENIIDESGMPKERFSAEFPKEGPSILRIQQVVRGDSAAYFCASSPMTGTRGTEAFFGQGTRLTVV.

The chain uses TRBV9 and TRBJ2-5; the D is unclear. The germline V and J ends were trimmed by 0 bases and 5 bases, with 14 bases remaining between them. Germline V gene sequence: CDR1 SGDLS, CDR2 YYNGEE. The CDR3 contains 15 residues. CDR3 region: CASSVATAGWETQYF. The CDR3 DNA is TGTGCCAGCAGCGTAGCTACAGCCGGTTGGGAGACCCAGTACTTC.

This chain links TRBV10-3 with TRBJ1-2; perhaps TRBD1 as D (6 bases). The CDR3 has 13 residues. Trimming cost V 4 bases and J 5 bases, with 11 bases left between them. From germline, CDR1 is ENHRY and CDR2 SYGVKD. The CDR3 region is CAISARGGYGYTF. DNA for the CDR3: TGTGCCATCAGTGCCAGGGGTGGGTATGGCTACACCTTC.